This TCR beta chain was captured in a study of blood T cell repertoires in COVID-19. Study-wide background: Some COVID-19 samples were acute and others convalescent; all came from the United States, Italy and Spain. In each case, the material was cDNA or gDNA derived from T cells, B-cell-depleted T cells, or PBMCs.

Original data processing: Amplification from reference gene primers served as the basis for estimated nucleated cell counts. Sequencing used immunoSEQ multiplex PCR; TCRdb keeps in-frame clones, though not all of them. V, J and clone size were drawn from that table, and D and trimming were deduced from the DNA. Found here are roughly 40,000 clones, about 86% of them singletons; the top ten hold 55% to 60%. Per germline, CDR1 LGHNA and CDR2 YSLEER. This CDR3 spans 15 amino acids. V was pared by 4 bases and J by 5 bases, with 14 bases between. Sequencing was done on a sample of peripheral blood. This chain links TRBV4-3 with TRBJ1-4, with D hard to call. The receptor comes from a man aged 65 to 85 with acute or convalescent COVID-19. The CDR3 spells CASSPRHSPNEKLFF. Here the CDR3 DNA reads TGCGCCAGCAGCCCCCGCCACAGCCCCAATGAAAAACTGTTTTTT.